This T cell receptor (beta chain) emerged from a study of radiation and T cells in renal cell carcinoma (TCRdb year 2020). In the study overall: TCR beta sequencing covered 55 or so samples in total, comprising some 25 tumors and 27 peripheral blood samples. Across all 55 or so samples, 4,016,671 unique CDR3 nucleotide sequences encoding 2,658,974 unique CDR3 amino acid sequences were identified. What the study reported, not specific to this receptor: TCR clonality was higher in irradiated tumors than in controls, as the top 100 clonotypes made up an average of about 54% of the repertoire in irradiated tumors compared with about 45% in nephrectomy-only tumors. Irradiated tumors contained more dominant CDR3 motifs, and these motifs occupied a larger share of the repertoire than in control tumors. Because the trial had a single-armed design, the trial could not examine how radiation dose or scheduling affected the TCR repertoire. Intratumoral heterogeneity went uncaptured because the only tumor material available was small regions of approximately 1 g.

Including cysteine and phenylalanine, the CDR3 has 18 amino acids. The entry retains the CDR3 DNA only, 54 bases that are in frame from base 1. The germline V gene yields LGHNT for CDR1 and FRNRAP for CDR2. The V end loses 3 bases and the J end loses 2 bases, and a stretch of 22 bases separates them. The immunoSEQ kit was used, according to the manufacturer's recommendations, to generate TCR beta libraries from genomic DNA. Library preparation used a first multiplex PCR with proprietary primers, then a second PCR adding unique barcodes, with bead cleanups after each round. A positive control reaction and a negative control reaction, both provided in the kit, were run with every batch of samples. The final libraries underwent checking on an Agilent 4200 TapeStation D1000 ScreenTape, volumetric pooling, and quantification by qPCR. Sequencing was performed on an Illumina NextSeq500 with a MidOutput 150-cycle cartridge, and 156 Read1 and 15 Index1 cycles were run with kit custom primers. The pooled library was loaded at around 1 pM, and approximately 19% PhiX control was spiked in. Concerning the study's data processing: Vendor-processed data were analyzed in R, with a clonotype defined as all T cells sharing the same CDR3 nucleotide sequence. In the clone abundance analyses, frequencies in each sample were normalized to that sample's 10,000 most abundant clones. Before analysis, public T cell clones were removed, and these numbered fewer than six per sample on average. Dominant motifs were analyzed with ImmunoMap using the PAM10 matrix, a gap penalty of 30, and a homology threshold of 0.3, and motifs with a cumulative frequency of at least 0.01 were considered dominant. TCRdb carries this immuneACCESS record with in-frame sequences only. Its versions omit some clonotypes, under half of them owing to an unresolved V gene in the studies checked, with the rest unexplained. V and J calls and clone size are as listed in that table; D and trimming were resolved from the DNA. The sample table holds more than 10,000 clones, of which less than 70% were seen once. The ten largest clones add up to around 20% of the sample.

The time point label on this specimen signifies: tumor resected at nephrectomy. The sample's treatment or condition label, decoded: treatment-naive control, cytoreductive nephrectomy. For controls, tumors were taken from treatment-naive renal cell carcinoma patients who had cytoreductive nephrectomy with no radiation beforehand. Every patient had renal cell carcinoma of clear cell pathology. The control tumors sequenced for TCR were resected between about 2011 and 2015 from more than 9 males and several females whose median age was 57 years (range about 40 to 82). Tumors were mechanically dissociated, digested with collagenase/hyaluronidase at 37 °C, processed in gentleMACS C tubes, and stored in liquid nitrogen. The QIAamp DNA Blood Mini Kit (Qiagen) was used to prepare genomic DNA for TCR sequencing. The analyses included just those samples that passed every quality control check. Regarding this clone: No cognate antigen has been identified for it. There are no base qualities to consult, and no much larger clone falls within one base.

The chain employs TRBV12-5 and TRBJ1-2; TRBD1 is a possible D gene, resting on 5 matching bases. The sequencing here drew on tumor tissue, taken from a patient whose treatment was nephrectomy without radiotherapy. This clonotype originated in a woman older than 75 with renal cell carcinoma. This receptor has the CDR3 CASGFFASRQFLNYGYTF. In nucleotides, the sequence is TGTGCTAGTGGTTTTTTTGCCTCGCGACAGTTCTTAAACTATGGCTACACCTTC.